This is a list of T cell receptor beta chains from one sample in a study of CD8 T cells in ankylosing spondylitis. TCRdb used MiXCR to reprocess the 5' RACE reads, holding one entry per CDR3 protein. The sample holds fewer than 250,000 distinct CDR3 sequences; around a quarter are singletons and the top ten take 6.6%. Sequenced input: blood, either unsorted or a sorted T cell fraction (not recorded which). The receptors here all came from a male donor with ankylosing spondylitis or in good health (not recorded which). Each CDR3 is given with its conserved first and last residue. Each record gives: clone size, J gene, D gene, V gene, CDR3 DNA, CDR3 protein. D genes are given only for firm matches. Clone size, where shown, is once, few, many, or a class for clones that have expanded.

many,TRBJ2-1,TRBD2,TRBV5-1,TGCGCCAGCACCGAAAGCGGGAGGGCTCACAATGAGCAGTTCTTC,CASTESGRAHNEQFF
NA,TRBJ2-5,NA,TRBV29-1,TGCAGCGTTCTGCGGACTAAGACCCAGTACTTC,CSVLRTKTQYF
many,TRBJ1-2,TRBD1,TRBV12-3/TRBV12-4,TGTGCCAGCAGTCCTCAGGGGGTTCTCTATGGCTACACCTTC,CASSPQGVLYGYTF
once,TRBJ2-7,NA,TRBV7-9,TGTGCCAGCAGCTTTTCGAGCGAGGTGTCCTACGAGCAGTACTTC,CASSFSSEVSYEQYF
few,TRBJ1-1,NA,TRBV20-1,TGCAGTGCTCATTCCCCAGGGGATACTGAAGCTTTCTTT,CSAHSPGDTEAFF
NA,TRBJ2-7,NA,TRBV27,TGTGCCAGCAGTTTATCCGGGGACCCCTACGAGCAGTACTTC,CASSLSGDPYEQYF
NA,TRBJ2-7,TRBD2,TRBV29-1,TGCAGCGTTACCGGGACTAGCGTCCGTGAGCAGTACTTC,CSVTGTSVREQYF
NA,TRBJ2-1,TRBD2,TRBV7-6,TGTGCCAGCAGCTCGGCGGGGGGGTACAATGAGCAGTTCTTC,CASSSAGGYNEQFF
NA,TRBJ2-2,NA,TRBV12-3/TRBV12-4,TGTGCCAGCAGTTTAGGACGAGGGACGAACACCGGGGAGCTGTTTTTT,CASSLGRGTNTGELFF
NA,TRBJ1-1,NA,TRBV20-1,TGCAGTGCTAGAGGGCCCTCCACTGAAGCTTTCTTT,CSARGPSTEAFF
many,TRBJ1-1,NA,TRBV11-2,TGTGCCAGCAGCTCACGAGGGCGGACTGAAGCTTTCTTT,CASSSRGRTEAFF
NA,TRBJ2-2,NA,TRBV6-1,TGTGCCAGCGCCCCGCGCTTACCGAACACCGGGGAGCTGTTTTTT,CASAPRLPNTGELFF
many,TRBJ2-1,TRBD1,TRBV24-1,TGTGCCACCAGTAGGACAGGGGGCGCCTACAATGAGCAGTTCTTC,CATSRTGGAYNEQFF
few,TRBJ2-5,NA,TRBV20-1,TGCAGTGCTAGAGATGGCGCGGATGGCGGAGAGACCCAGTACTTC,CSARDGADGGETQYF
many,TRBJ2-7,NA,TRBV3-1,TGTGCCAGCAGCCGAATACAGGGCTACGAGCAGTACTTC,CASSRIQGYEQYF
few,TRBJ2-1,NA,TRBV6-5,TGTGCCAGCAGTTCCGACCAGGGACGCCACAATGAGCAGTTCTTC,CASSSDQGRHNEQFF
NA,TRBJ2-2,NA,TRBV19,TGTGCCAGTAGTATAGGGCTCGGGGAGCTGTTTTTT,CASSIGLGELFF
many,TRBJ2-3,TRBD2,TRBV20-1,TGCAGTGGAGGGGCCCTTCAAGCGGGGAAAGATACGCAGTATTTT,CSGGALQAGKDTQYF
NA,TRBJ2-5,TRBD2,TRBV7-2,TGTGCCAGCAGCCCTAACAGTAAACTAGCGGGACCTTACTTC,CASSPNSKLAGPYF
NA,TRBJ1-1,NA,TRBV12-3/TRBV12-4,TGTGCCAGCAGGGTGTCAGCGAACACTGAAGCTTTCTTT,CASRVSANTEAFF
NA,TRBJ2-3,TRBD2,TRBV20-1,TGCAGTGCTGACCACCCGGGTAGCGGGAGGGCAACGTTTACGCAGTATTTT,CSADHPGSGRATFTQYF
many,TRBJ2-5,NA,TRBV20-1,TGCAGTGCTAGAACCGGGGGCCAAGAGACCCAGTACTTC,CSARTGGQETQYF
few,TRBJ2-7,NA,TRBV27,TGTGCCAGCAGTTGGGGCAGGGACTTCTACGAGCAGTACTTC,CASSWGRDFYEQYF
many,TRBJ1-3,NA,TRBV7-2,TGTGCCAGCAGCTTTTTCGACAGACTATCTGGAAACACCATATATTTT,CASSFFDRLSGNTIYF
many,TRBJ2-4,TRBD2,TRBV5-1,TGCGCCAACCCAGACAGCGGGACTAGCGGGTCCGGCAAAAACATTCAGTACTTC,CANPDSGTSGSGKNIQYF
many,TRBJ1-1,NA,TRBV5-1,TGCGCCAGCAGCGACTCCGGGACAATGAACACTGAAGCTTTCTTT,CASSDSGTMNTEAFF
many,TRBJ2-5,NA,TRBV2,TGTGCCAGCAGGATGCAAGAGACCCAGTACTTC,CASRMQETQYF
few,TRBJ2-1,TRBD2,TRBV20-1,TGCAGTGCTAGAGAATTAGCGGGCATCAAAGAGCAGTTCTTC,CSARELAGIKEQFF
NA,TRBJ1-1,NA,TRBV6-5,TGTGCCAGCAGTTACGGGCAGGGGAGCACTGAAGCTTTCTTT,CASSYGQGSTEAFF
NA,TRBJ2-3,TRBD2,TRBV20-1,TGCAGTGCTAGGACTAGCGGGAGAGAGGGGTCAGATACGCAGTATTTT,CSARTSGREGSDTQYF
many,TRBJ2-7,TRBD2,TRBV3-1,TGTGCCAGCAGCCAAAGCTCTAGCGGTACCTACGAGCAGTACTTC,CASSQSSSGTYEQYF
many,TRBJ1-2,NA,TRBV29-1,TGCAGCGTCGGCGACACGTGGGGCTACACCTTC,CSVGDTWGYTF
NA,TRBJ1-1,TRBD1,TRBV20-1,TGCAGTGTTAACCCCGGGACAGGAGGGGGAACTGAAGCTTTCTTT,CSVNPGTGGGTEAFF
many,TRBJ2-1,TRBD1,TRBV7-9,TGTGCCAGCAGCCCGGACAGGGGCGCGTACAATGAGCAGTTCTTC,CASSPDRGAYNEQFF
many,TRBJ2-1,NA,TRBV5-1,TGCGCCAGCACGGCAGGCTCCTACAATGAGCAGTTCTTC,CASTAGSYNEQFF
NA,TRBJ2-3,NA,TRBV29-1,TGCAGCGTATCTAGCGGCACAGATACGCAGTATTTT,CSVSSGTDTQYF
many,TRBJ2-2,NA,TRBV7-3,TGTGCCAGCAGCCAACAGGGACCAAACACCGGGGAGCTGTTTTTT,CASSQQGPNTGELFF
NA,TRBJ2-2,NA,TRBV6-1,TGTGCCAGCAGCCTTACCGGGACACCGAACACCGGGGAGCTGTTTTTT,CASSLTGTPNTGELFF
many,TRBJ2-1,NA,TRBV7-2,TGTGCCAGCAGCTTATTTGGTTCGGCCTACAATGAGCAGTTCTTC,CASSLFGSAYNEQFF
few,TRBJ1-1,NA,TRBV30,TGTGCCTGGAGTGTATATAGGGCGAACACTGAAGCTTTCTTT,CAWSVYRANTEAFF
once,TRBJ2-1,NA,TRBV12-3/TRBV12-4,TGTGCCAGCAGTACCGGACAACGCAATGAGCAGTTCTTC,CASSTGQRNEQFF
many,TRBJ2-7,NA,TRBV5-1,TGCGCCAGCAGCTTGGCTCAGGAGGCAACCTACGAGCAGTACTTC,CASSLAQEATYEQYF
few,TRBJ2-1,TRBD2,TRBV20-1,TGCAGTGCTAGTAAGACTAGCGGGAGCTGGAATGAGCAGTTCTTC,CSASKTSGSWNEQFF
many,TRBJ1-2,TRBD1,TRBV20-1,TGCAGTGCTACCCCAACAGGGGATGGCTACACCTTC,CSATPTGDGYTF
many,TRBJ2-7,TRBD1,TRBV20-1,TGCAGTGCTGGACAGGGGGCCCCCGGGGAGCAGTACTTC,CSAGQGAPGEQYF
NA,TRBJ2-2,NA,TRBV12-3/TRBV12-4,TGTGCCAGCACCTATAGGCCAGATGGGACCGGGGAGCTGTTTTTT,CASTYRPDGTGELFF
NA,TRBJ2-3,NA,TRBV20-1,TGCAGTGCTAGAGACCCCAGGCTAGCACGCACAGATACGCAGTATTTT,CSARDPRLARTDTQYF
many,TRBJ2-5,TRBD2,TRBV5-1,TGCGCCAGCAGGCTAGCGGGAGCTACTAAACGCAGCGGGACCCAGTACTTC,CASRLAGATKRSGTQYF